A selection of T cell receptor beta chains follows, all from one sample in a study of cytomegalovirus exposure and HLA in healthy donors. Clones were read by immunoSEQ multiplex PCR, and TCRdb kept only the in-frame ones, dropping some. The table has around 150,000 clones, roughly nine tenths seen once. The sample taken for sequencing was PBMCs. These receptors were collected from a man between 18 and 35 years old in good health and CMV-seronegative. Both conserved end residues are part of each CDR3. The D gene is left open where the match is weak. For some rows the clone size is stated as once, few or many, or as a class when expanded; others skip it.

size,D,V,J,CDR3,DNA
few,.,TRBV30,TRBJ1-5,CAWSVQGNQPQHF,TGTGCCTGGAGTGTACAGGGCAATCAGCCCCAGCATTTT
.,TRBD1,TRBV7-2,TRBJ1-5,CASSVGTGQNQPQHF,TGTGCCAGCAGCGTAGGGACAGGTCAAAATCAGCCCCAGCATTTT
.,TRBD2,TRBV7-8,TRBJ2-1,CASSSISGAYNEQFF,TGTGCCAGCAGCTCCATTAGCGGGGCCTACAATGAGCAGTTCTTC
few,.,TRBV30,TRBJ2-7,CAWTTDWMSEQYF,TGTGCCTGGACCACGGACTGGATGAGCGAGCAGTACTTC
.,TRBD2,TRBV9,TRBJ2-1,CASSIRTSGDRNEQFF,TGTGCCAGCAGCATCCGGACTAGCGGGGATAGGAATGAGCAGTTCTTC
.,.,TRBV10-2,TRBJ2-4,CASQKGGPKNIQYF,TGCGCCAGCCAGAAAGGGGGACCCAAAAACATTCAGTACTTC
.,TRBD1,TRBV30,TRBJ1-4,CARRDSGGEKLFF,TGTGCCCGCCGGGACAGTGGGGGTGAAAAACTGTTTTTT
.,TRBD1,TRBV27,TRBJ2-7,CASSYGQGGDEQYF,TGTGCCAGCAGTTACGGACAGGGGGGAGACGAGCAGTACTTC
.,TRBD2,TRBV2,TRBJ2-5,CASSEVLAGLETQYF,TGTGCCAGCAGTGAAGTACTAGCGGGTTTGGAGACCCAGTACTTC
.,.,TRBV10-3,TRBJ2-1,CAISVSGNEQFF,TGTGCCATCAGTGTCAGCGGCAATGAGCAGTTCTTC
once,TRBD1,TRBV6-5,TRBJ1-3,CASIGIRGAGNTIYF,TGTGCCAGCATCGGAATCAGGGGGGCTGGAAACACCATATATTTT
once,TRBD2,TRBV9,TRBJ2-5,CASSVDGLAAETQYF,TGTGCCAGCAGCGTAGACGGACTAGCGGCAGAGACCCAGTACTTC
.,TRBD1,TRBV28,TRBJ2-5,CASSLGQGAQETQYF,TGTGCCAGCAGTTTGGGACAGGGGGCGCAGGAGACCCAGTACTTC
.,.,TRBV28,TRBJ1-2,CATAGQDGYTF,TGTGCCACAGCGGGTCAGGATGGCTACACCTTC
.,.,TRBV30,TRBJ2-1,CAATDNEQFF,TGTGCCGCAACAGACAATGAGCAGTTCTTC
.,.,TRBV5-1,TRBJ2-3,CASSLDGIGDTQYF,TGCGCCAGCAGCTTGGACGGGATTGGGGATACGCAGTATTTT